The T cell receptor (beta chain) under discussion was sequenced for a study of blood T cell repertoires in COVID-19 (dated by TCRdb to about 2020). Concerning the study at large: Samples from collaborators originated in the United States, Italy and Spain and spanned both the acute and convalescent phases of COVID-19. Where available, HLA class I and class II types were obtained from metadata supplied by the sample provider rather than from assay-based typing. Deeply sampled blood TCRbeta repertoires from subjects exposed to, actively infected with, or recovered from COVID-19 were included in the dataset. The samples were drawn from the first 160 participants of the ongoing ImmuneRACE study and from 1,254 subjects provided by 6 global collaborators. The repertoires were released in a freely available public database meant as a resource for research on the immune response to SARS-CoV-2. The material from the prospective study consisted of cDNA or gDNA derived from T cells, B-cell-depleted T cells, or PBMCs. Nearly every sample came with metadata listing a de-identified subject ID, COVID-19 status, age in years and sex. Beyond this particular receptor, the publication reports: How much clinical and demographic metadata was included differed by source and by participant, and the metadata was provided uncurated.

TCRbeta CDR3 regions were amplified from genomic DNA using the immunoSEQ Assay, a bias-controlled multiplex PCR. The paper's processing steps were these. Nucleated cell counts per sample were estimated from amplification of reference gene primers within the assay. Sequence reads were collapsed and filtered to measure the absolute abundance of every unique TCRbeta CDR3 rearrangement. For each sample, productive Simpson clonality was calculated as the square root of Simpson's diversity index over productive rearrangements. Imported from immuneACCESS, the table was reduced by TCRdb to in-frame sequences with V and J called. These copies leave out some clones; in studies compared against another copy, an unresolved V gene accounts for under half, and the cause of the remainder is not known. V, J and clone size are taken as reported in that table, and D and trimming were inferred from the DNA itself. Counted in this sample were under 55,000 clones; under 95% of them appeared once. In total, the top ten clones hold 3.9% of the sample.

Its CDR3 holds 14 amino acids, cysteine through phenylalanine. The entry retains the CDR3 DNA only, 42 bases that are in frame from base 1. V loses 4 bases, J loses 2 bases, and the germline ends lie 12 bases apart. CDR1 and CDR2 are drawn from the germline V gene: SGHRS, YFSETQ. Each collaborating institution followed its own protocols to collect whole blood in K2EDTA tubes. For TCRbeta analysis, collaborators shipped samples in one of three forms: frozen whole blood, isolated PBMCs, or DNA extracted from either of those sample types. Comments on this clone: No antigen is known for it. Base qualities are missing; no much larger clone stands one base away.

The specimen was peripheral blood. Rearrangement joined TRBV5-1 to TRBJ2-5; tentative D gene TRBD1, with 6 bases matching. The sequence derives from a human donor in a cohort sampled during active COVID-19. The bases are TGCGCCAGCAGCCTGAGAACAGGGCAAGAGACCCAGTACTTC. The translation is CASSLRTGQETQYF.